Below, 4 T cell receptor beta chains from the same sample are listed, as sequenced in a study of T cell repertoires in cytomegalovirus infection (dated by TCRdb to about 2019). The data were produced on an Illumina HiSeq 1500. The raw public data were reprocessed by TCRdb itself: fastp quality trimming at Q25, MiXCR clonotype calling, in-frame beta chains only. Identical CDR3 protein sequences are pooled into one entry, listed with their most common genes and DNA. This sample comprises under 600,000 distinct CDR3 sequences, approximately 15% of them detected only once. About 24% of the sample comes from the top ten. The sequenced material came from CD8+ T cells from PBMCs. The receptor set was obtained from a human donor in good health (CMV status not recorded). Some clones in this sample may be carry-over from other donors' samples.

This clonotype came up many times. The chain combines TRBV2 with TRBJ2-2, with TRBD2 matching 9 bases. The CDR3 extends over 19 amino acids. J gave up 0 bases and V 1 base, and 9 bases lay outside the gene matches. CDR1 and CDR2 from the germline V gene are SNHLY and FYNNEI. This CDR3 reads CASSEVGLAGYPNTGELFF. The CDR3 coding sequence is TGTGCCAGCAGTGAAGTGGGGCTAGCGGGGTACCCGAACACCGGGGAGCTGTTTTTT.

To note about this clonotype: Since no conserved phenylalanine or tryptophan closes the CDR3, a read error is the likely cause. This chain links TRBV28 with TRBJ2-1; 9 bases are a match to TRBD2. The CDR3 extends over 16 amino acids. In germline, CDR1 is MDHEN, CDR2 SYDVKM. Trimming at V came to 3 bases and at J to 2 bases, leaving 5 bases not matched to a gene. The DNA of the CDR3 is TGTGCCAGCAGTTTGGTGCGGGAGGGAACCTACAATGAGCAGTTCTTA. Translating it yields CASSLVREGTYNEQFL.

This chain connects TRBV2 to TRBJ2-6, with TRBD1 identical over 10 bases. The CDR3 has 17 residues. Germline CDR1 is SNHLY and CDR2 is FYNNEI. V was pared by 9 bases and J by 0 bases, with 8 bases of the junction left unmatched. The CDR3 sequence is CARKKTGGVSGANVLTF. In DNA, the CDR3 is TGTGCCAGAAAGAAGACAGGGGGCGTCTCTGGGGCCAACGTCCTGACTTTC.

This clonotype has ten or more counts. V and J are TRBV7-9 and TRBJ2-5; TRBD2 agrees at 7 bases. This CDR3 is 14 amino acids long. Germline V gene sequence: CDR1 SEHNR, CDR2 FQNEAQ (reference sequence). Unmatched junction bases numbered 5, after V lost 6 bases and J lost 1 base. The CDR3 DNA sequence: TGTGCCAGCAGTGGCGGGGGATTCCAAGAGACCCAGTACTTC. As protein: CASSGGGFQETQYF.